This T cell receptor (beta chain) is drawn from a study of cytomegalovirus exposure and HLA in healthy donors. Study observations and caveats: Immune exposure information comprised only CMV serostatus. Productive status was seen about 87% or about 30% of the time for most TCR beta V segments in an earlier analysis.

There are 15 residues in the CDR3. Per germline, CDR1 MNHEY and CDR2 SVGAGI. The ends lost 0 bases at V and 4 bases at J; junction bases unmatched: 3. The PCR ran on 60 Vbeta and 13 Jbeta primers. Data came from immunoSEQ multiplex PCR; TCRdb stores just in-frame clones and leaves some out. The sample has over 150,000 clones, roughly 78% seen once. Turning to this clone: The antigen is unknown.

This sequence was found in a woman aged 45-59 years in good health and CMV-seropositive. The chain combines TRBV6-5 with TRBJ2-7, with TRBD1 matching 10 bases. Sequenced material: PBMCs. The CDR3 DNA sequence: TGTGCCAGCAGTTACTCTGGACAGGGGGGGTACGAGCAGTACTTC. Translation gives CASSYSGQGGYEQYF.